The TCR beta chain described here comes from a study of blood T cell repertoires in COVID-19. Clones were sequenced by immunoSEQ multiplex PCR, and TCRdb holds only the in-frame ones, with some missing. In the table there are 150,000 to 200,000 clones, 80% to 90% of which are singletons. Germline-derived CDR1 and CDR2 are KGHSH and LQKENI. The CDR3 has 16 residues. V gave up 3 bases and J gave up 0 bases; unmatched junction bases: 5. This clonotype was obtained from a man aged 18 to 30 who had recovered from COVID-19. Material for sequencing was peripheral blood. The chain joins TRBV18 to TRBJ2-3, with 8 bases identical to TRBD1. As DNA, the CDR3 is TGTGCCAGCTCACCTCTCCGACAGGGGAGCACAGATACGCAGTATTTT. Its protein is CASSPLRQGSTDTQYF.